This entry concerns a single T cell receptor beta chain. The entry originates in a study of cytomegalovirus exposure and HLA in healthy donors. Vbeta (60) and Jbeta (13) primers were used in the PCR. Profiled with immunoSEQ multiplex PCR; TCRdb holds only in-frame clones, not every one. The repertoire holds 70,000 to 95,000 clones, with over 75% as singletons. The sequence was obtained from a man aged 18 to 29 in good health and CMV-seronegative. Sequencing used PBMCs.

DNA for the CDR3: TGCGCCAGCAGCTTCGGGAACCAAGAGACCCAGTACTTC. This encodes CASSFGNQETQYF. The chain is built from TRBV5-1 and TRBJ2-5; tentatively, D is TRBD2 (5 bases). This CDR3 is 13 amino acids long. Germline CDR1 is SGHRS and CDR2 is YFSETQ. V lost 2 bases to trimming and J lost 0 bases, with 5 bases between them.